A single TCR beta chain is shown here with its context. Its matching antigen is unknown. Germline CDR1 reads MGHRA; CDR2 reads YSYEKL. The CDR3 contains 17 residues. V lost 1 base and J lost 2, with 12 bases in between. The data stem from a study of T cell responses to AZD1222 COVID-19 vaccine. Study results and limitations: Repertoires were collected only later (after the peak T cell response had occurred). Per reports, nearly half of all spike-specific TCRs target regions that are unmutated in variants.

Sequencing was performed with immunoSEQ multiplex PCR; in TCRdb, only in-frame clones are kept and a portion is missing. The sample lists 170,000 or so clones; 90% were seen once. The chain employs TRBV4-1 and TRBJ2-6; D gene unclear. Material: peripheral blood, obtained on day 0 of AZD1222 vaccination. This TCR came from an adult in good health. The CDR3 reads CASSQGSGRPGANVLTF. Written as DNA, the CDR3 is TGCGCCAGCAGCCAAGGCTCAGGACGTCCTGGGGCCAACGTCCTGACTTTC.